Listed below are T cell receptor beta chains from one sample, sequenced in a study of shared clonotypes between healthy human individuals. The repertoire was sequenced with immunoSEQ multiplex PCR; TCRdb's copy has only in-frame clones and lacks some. Altogether around 2.3 million clones are present, 90% to 97% being singletons, with the ten largest covering less than 0.15%. Sequencing was done on a sample of naive CD4+ T cells sorted from blood. Receptors originate from a man between 18 and 35 years old in good health. CDR3s include the opening cysteine and the closing phenylalanine or tryptophan. A D gene is named only where the DNA matches it firmly. The size field is filled for only some rows; it gives once, few, many or a size class.

cdr3_aa cdr3_nt j_call d_call clone_size v_call
CASSYLQNQPQHF TGTGCCAGCAGTTACCTACAGAATCAGCCCCAGCATTTT TRBJ1-5 . . TRBV6-5
CASSVGGAGGTDTQYF TGTGCCAGCAGCGTAGGCGGGGCGGGGGGGACAGATACGCAGTATTTT TRBJ2-3 TRBD2 . TRBV9
CAWSGDYRANEKLFF TGTGCCTGGAGTGGGGATTACAGGGCTAATGAAAAACTGTTTTTT TRBJ1-4 . . TRBV30
CASTWTDMNTEAFF TGTGCCAGCACGTGGACAGACATGAACACTGAAGCTTTCTTT TRBJ1-1 . . TRBV11-2
CASSTGQGGGYTF TGTGCCAGCAGCACCGGACAGGGCGGGGGCTACACCTTC TRBJ1-2 TRBD1 . TRBV9
CASSSSLGGPQHF TGTGCCAGCAGTTCCTCCTTAGGGGGCCCTCAGCATTTT TRBJ1-5 TRBD1 . TRBV27
CASRGDRVTDTQYF TGTGCCAGCAGGGGGGACAGGGTCACAGATACGCAGTATTTT TRBJ2-3 TRBD1 . TRBV7-9
CAWGRQGNTEAFF TGTGCCTGGGGTCGTCAGGGGAACACTGAAGCTTTCTTT TRBJ1-1 . once TRBV30
CASSQRGGRQMTYGYTF TGTGCCAGCAGCCAAAGGGGGGGACGTCAGATGACCTATGGCTACACCTTC TRBJ1-2 . . TRBV14
CASSLEAGVGEQYF TGTGCCAGCAGCTTAGAAGCGGGAGTTGGCGAGCAGTACTTC TRBJ2-7 TRBD2 . TRBV11-2
CASSGQGNTGELFF TGCGCCAGCAGCGGGCAGGGGAACACCGGGGAGCTGTTTTTT TRBJ2-2 . . TRBV5-1
CASRDANQPQHF TGTGCCAGCAGGGACGCGAATCAGCCCCAGCATTTT TRBJ1-5 . . TRBV6-1
CASTRPGGPYGYTF TGTGCCAGCACACGTCCAGGGGGCCCCTATGGCTACACCTTC TRBJ1-2 TRBD1 . TRBV6-5
CASSVLLAGGPNTGELFF TGTGCCAGTAGTGTGTTACTAGCGGGAGGGCCGAACACCGGGGAGCTGTTTTTT TRBJ2-2 TRBD2 . TRBV19